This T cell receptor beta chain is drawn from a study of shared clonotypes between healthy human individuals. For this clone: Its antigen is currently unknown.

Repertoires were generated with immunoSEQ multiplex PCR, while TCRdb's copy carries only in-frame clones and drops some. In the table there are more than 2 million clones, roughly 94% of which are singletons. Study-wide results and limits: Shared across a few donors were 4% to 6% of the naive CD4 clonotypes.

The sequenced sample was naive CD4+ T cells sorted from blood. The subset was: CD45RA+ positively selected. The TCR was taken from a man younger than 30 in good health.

The DNA for the CDR3 is TGTGCCAGCAGTTTATCGATGTCGTCTGTTACGCAGTATTTT. Translating it yields CASSLSMSSVTQYF. This chain links TRBV28 with TRBJ2-3; D remains ambiguous. This CDR3 has 14 amino acids. V was trimmed by 1 base and J by 8 bases, leaving 13 bases between them. Germline loops: CDR1 MDHEN, CDR2 SYDVKM.